This T cell receptor (beta chain) was sequenced during a study of T cell repertoires in cytomegalovirus infection. Per germline, CDR1 SGHAT and CDR2 FQDESV (reference sequence). This CDR3 is 18 amino acids long. The V end lost 5 bases, the J end lost 0 bases, and 22 bases lay between the germline ends. This clonotype was found many times. Its cognate antigen is unknown. TCRdb re-called the reads through MiXCR, storing one row per CDR3 protein. The repertoire holds about 900,000 distinct CDR3 sequences, with 30% to 40% as singletons. The receptor was isolated from a human donor in good health (CMV status not recorded). Some clones in this sample may be carry-over from other donors' samples. The chain uses TRBV11-1 and TRBJ1-1; D perhaps matches TRBD1 (5 bases). The sample in question was cultured CD8+ T cells from PBMCs, obtained from culture after CMV antigen stimulation. The CDR3 is CASSLRRDYSLMNTEAFF. The CDR3 DNA is TGTGCCAGCAGCCTAAGACGGGACTATTCTCTTATGAACACTGAAGCTTTCTTT.